This TCR beta chain stems from a study of shared clonotypes between healthy human individuals. About the study: Donor ages ranged 18 to 49 years: a couple of women, a few men.

About this clone: What it binds is not known.

CDR3 length equals 16 residues. Trimming removed 1 base from V and 6 bases from J, with 17 bases in between. From germline, CDR1 is LGHNA and CDR2 YSLEER. General observations from the study: A handful of donors shared about 4.8% of their naive CD4 clonotypes.

CD45RA+ naive and CD45RA-negative memory subsets were separated from CD4+ cells. Measured with immunoSEQ multiplex PCR; TCRdb has only the in-frame clones, and not every one. The data hold more than 2 million clones, with 85% to 95% observed a single time. This chain connects TRBV4-3 to TRBJ2-3; the D gene could be TRBD1 or TRBD2 (5 bases each). The clonotype originates from a man in his late teens or twenties in good health. Sequencing was done on a sample of naive CD4+ T cells sorted from blood. Subset of the sample: CD45RA+ positively selected. CDR3 residues: CASSQASGAWDDTQYF. The DNA for the CDR3 is TGCGCCAGCAGCCAAGCTTCCGGGGCCTGGGATGATACGCAGTATTTT.